This T cell receptor beta chain was retrieved from a study of tumor and adjacent non-tumor tissue in lung cancer. At the level of the study: Stage I to III disease affected 9 to 10 men and 5 women aged about 30 to 85. On average, productive TCRbeta reads reached 4 million to 4.5 million per sample.

The study's findings and limits: Patients with more diverse tumor TCRs had worse survival. Top 100 clones took a larger repertoire share in normal lung.

Three rounds of nested PCR, following a modified ARM-PCR protocol, produced the TCRbeta library. TCRdb reprocessed the multiplex PCR reads via MiXCR and lists one record per CDR3 protein. The table has about 98,000 distinct CDR3 sequences, roughly 78% seen once. Concerning this clonotype itself: Its antigen remains unknown.

No cell sorting was done before RNA was extracted from the tissue. More than 3 cm separated this lung sample from the edge of the tumor. The sample comprised distant non-tumor lung tissue. This receptor was obtained from a man aged 55 to 70 with small cell lung cancer.

The CDR3 sequence is CASSQGSRQETQFF. CDR3 sequence (DNA): TGTGCCAGCAGCCAGGGAAGCAGGCAAGAGACACAGTTCTTC. The chain links TRBV4-2 to TRBJ2-5; D is unclear. TRBJ2-1 matches the DNA end more closely, so the J call is doubtful. The CDR3 consists of 14 residues. Per the germline V gene, CDR1 is LGHNA and CDR2 is YNFKEQ.